This TCR beta chain was sequenced for a study of OX40 agonist ivuxolimab in advanced cancers. At the level of the study: The group had a mean age of 60 years, ranged from about 20 to 90, and was 82.7% male.

Produced via immunoSEQ multiplex PCR; TCRdb's table is partial and in-frame only. The sample yields 65,000 to 80,000 clones, roughly 86% seen once. The V end was cut by 6 bases, the J end by 2 bases, with 11 bases between. CDR3 length: 14 amino acids. Germline loops: CDR1 ENHRY, CDR2 SYGVKD. Study-wide results and caveats: People who partly responded at 0.1-3.0 mg/kg had some of the least clonal expansion seen. With doses of 0.1 to 3.0 mg/kg, CD4+ and CD8+ blood T cells had undergone clonal expansion by week 6. Several nonresponders also turned out to have low normalized T-cell clonal expansion.

Concerning this clone: Its target is not known.

This TCR was sampled from an adult with an advanced solid tumor such as melanoma, head and neck, liver or kidney cancer. This sequence joins TRBV10-3 and TRBJ2-1; D may be TRBD1 (5 bases). The source was CD4+ or CD8+ T cells sorted from blood, collected in a trial of the OX40 agonist ivuxolimab. The CDR3 protein is CAIRGEETYNEQFF. Written as DNA, the CDR3 is TGTGCCATCAGAGGGGAAGAGACCTACAATGAGCAGTTCTTC.